This T cell receptor (beta chain) was obtained from a study of T-cell reconstitution after alpha-beta-depleted transplantation in children (dated by TCRdb to the mid-2010s). In terms of the full investigation: The study quantitatively tracked T-cell immune reconstitution after TCRalphabeta/CD19-depleted allogeneic hematopoietic cell transplantation in children using TCR repertoire profiling.

The library was generated by PCR. The data were produced on an Illumina HiSeq 2500. TCR library preparation used molecular barcoding, with unique molecular identifiers applied to normalize quantification of the TCRbeta repertoire. The public sequencing data were trimmed at Q25 with fastp and processed into clonotypes with MiXCR by TCRdb, which kept only in-frame beta chains. Each record represents a unique CDR3 protein, reported with the most common genes and DNA among its rows. This sample holds roughly 610,000 distinct CDR3 sequences; about 10% were observed only once. The ten largest make up approximately 4.1% of the sample. This clonotype was observed many times. Its binding antigen is unknown. Base-call qualities are not available, and no considerably larger clone is one nucleotide away. Here the sequenced sample was PBMCs from the stem cell graft donor, taken from the stem cell graft. The sequence was collected from a human donor who donated a stem cell graft to a child with acute myeloid leukemia.

The CDR3 loop reads CASSFSGMNTGELFF. In nucleotide form, the sequence is TGTGCCAGCAGCTTCTCCGGGATGAACACCGGGGAGCTGTTTTTT. Here the chain combines TRBV7-2 and TRBJ2-2; TRBD2 could be the D gene, as 5 bases match. Trimming takes 3 bases from V and 1 base from J, and the germline ends sit 9 bases apart. CDR1 and CDR2, per the germline V gene, are SGHTA and FQGNSA. The CDR3 has 15 amino acids, counting the end cysteine and phenylalanine. Only CDR3 DNA is held: 45 bases, read in frame from base 1.